The sequence of this T cell receptor (beta chain) was determined in a study of T cells in Graves' hyperthyroidism and ophthalmopathy. Findings of the study overall: From stable hyperthyroidism, ophthalmopathy was separated by a 13 V-J model.

Trimming left V 1 base short and J 6 bases short, with 15 bases between. This CDR3 has 16 residues. Germline CDR1 is SNHLY and CDR2 is FYNNEI. Diagnoses were established using clinical symptoms, serum thyroxine and TRAb, thyroid ultrasound and orbital computed tomography. Turning to this clonotype: The antigen is undetermined.

The source material, RNA transcripts, was used to amplify TCR beta CDR3 regions. Primed by the HTBI set, a first-round RT-PCR was run on the TCR CDR3. From the multiplex PCR reads, TCRdb called clonotypes with MiXCR, one entry per CDR3 protein. The sample records fewer than 40,000 distinct CDR3 sequences, around 56% being singletons. J is TRBJ1-4 and V is TRBV2; D is perhaps TRBD1 (5 bases). The sample consisted of blood. This receptor was taken from a man aged 35 to 55 with Graves' ophthalmopathy. CDR3 nucleotides: TGTGCCAGCAGTGAAGAACGCTCTGGGGCGGATGAAAAACTGTTTTTT. Amino acid sequence: CASSEERSGADEKLFF.